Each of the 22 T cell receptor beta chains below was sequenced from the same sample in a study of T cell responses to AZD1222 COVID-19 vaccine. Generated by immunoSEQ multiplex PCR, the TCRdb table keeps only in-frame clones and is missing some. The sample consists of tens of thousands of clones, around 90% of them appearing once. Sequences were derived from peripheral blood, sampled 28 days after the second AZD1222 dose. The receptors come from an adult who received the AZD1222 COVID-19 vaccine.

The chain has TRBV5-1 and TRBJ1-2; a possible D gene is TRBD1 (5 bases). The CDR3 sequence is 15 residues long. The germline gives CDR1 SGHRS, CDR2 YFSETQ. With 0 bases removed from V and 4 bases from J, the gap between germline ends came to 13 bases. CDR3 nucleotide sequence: TGCGCCAGCAGCTTGGCCGTGGGGGTAGGCTATGGCTACACCTTC. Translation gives CASSLAVGVGYGYTF.

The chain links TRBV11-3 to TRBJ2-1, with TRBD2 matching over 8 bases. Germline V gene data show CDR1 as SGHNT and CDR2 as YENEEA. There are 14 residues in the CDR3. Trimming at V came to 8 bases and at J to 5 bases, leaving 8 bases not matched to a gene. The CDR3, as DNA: TGTGCCAGCCGTCGGGGGGGGAACGACAATGAGCAGTTCTTC. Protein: CASRRGGNDNEQFF.

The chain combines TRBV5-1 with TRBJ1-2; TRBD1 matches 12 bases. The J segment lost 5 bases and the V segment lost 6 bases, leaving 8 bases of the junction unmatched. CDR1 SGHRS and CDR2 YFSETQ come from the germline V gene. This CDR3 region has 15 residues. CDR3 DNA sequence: TGCGCCAGCATGTATGGGACAGGGGGCGAGTATGGCTACACCTTC. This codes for CASMYGTGGEYGYTF.

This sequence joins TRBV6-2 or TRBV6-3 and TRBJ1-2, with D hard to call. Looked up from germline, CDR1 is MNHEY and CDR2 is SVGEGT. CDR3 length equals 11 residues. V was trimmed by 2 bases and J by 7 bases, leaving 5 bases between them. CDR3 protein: CASSYRAGYTF. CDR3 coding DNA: TGTGCCAGCAGTTACAGGGCTGGCTACACCTTC.

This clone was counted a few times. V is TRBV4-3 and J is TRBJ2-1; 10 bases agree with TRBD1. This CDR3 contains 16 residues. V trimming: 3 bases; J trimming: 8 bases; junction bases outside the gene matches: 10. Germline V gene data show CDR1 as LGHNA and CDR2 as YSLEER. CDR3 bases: TGCGCCAGCAGCCAGGAACCGGGACAGGGGATGGATGAGCAGTTCTTC. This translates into CASSQEPGQGMDEQFF.

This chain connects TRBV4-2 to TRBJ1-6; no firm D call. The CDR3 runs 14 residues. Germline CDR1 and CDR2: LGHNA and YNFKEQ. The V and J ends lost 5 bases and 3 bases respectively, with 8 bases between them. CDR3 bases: TGTGCCAGCAGCGAGGGTAACTATAATTCACCCCTCCACTTT. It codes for CASSEGNYNSPLHF.

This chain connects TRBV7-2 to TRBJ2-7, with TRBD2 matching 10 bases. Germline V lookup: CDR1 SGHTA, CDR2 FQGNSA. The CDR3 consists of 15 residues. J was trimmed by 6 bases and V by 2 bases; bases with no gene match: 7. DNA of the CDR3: TGTGCCAGCAGCTTAATCAGCGGGGGGGCCGGCGAGCAGTACTTC. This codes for CASSLISGGAGEQYF.

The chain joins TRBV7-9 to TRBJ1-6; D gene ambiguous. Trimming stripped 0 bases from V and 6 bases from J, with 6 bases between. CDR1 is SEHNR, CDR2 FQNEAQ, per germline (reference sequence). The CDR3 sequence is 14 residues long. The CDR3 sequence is CASSLALGNSPLHF. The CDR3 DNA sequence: TGTGCCAGCAGCTTAGCGCTGGGTAATTCACCCCTCCACTTT. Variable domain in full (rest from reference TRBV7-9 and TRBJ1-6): DTGVSQNPRHKITKRGQNVTFRCDPISEHNRLYWYRQTLGQGPEFLTYFQNEAQLEKSRLLSDRFSAERPKGSFSTLEIQRTEQGDSAMYLCASSLALGNSPLHFGNGTRLTVT.

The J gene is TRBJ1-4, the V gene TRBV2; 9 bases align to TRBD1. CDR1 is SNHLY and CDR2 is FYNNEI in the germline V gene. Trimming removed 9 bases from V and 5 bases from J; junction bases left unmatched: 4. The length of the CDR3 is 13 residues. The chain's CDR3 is CARAGQGNEKLFF. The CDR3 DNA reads TGTGCCAGGGCGGGACAGGGAAATGAAAAACTGTTTTTT.

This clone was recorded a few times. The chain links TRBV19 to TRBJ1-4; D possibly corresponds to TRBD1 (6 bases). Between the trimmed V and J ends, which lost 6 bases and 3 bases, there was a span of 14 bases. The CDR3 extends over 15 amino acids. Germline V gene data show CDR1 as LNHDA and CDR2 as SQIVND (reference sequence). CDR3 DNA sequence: TGTGCCAGTAGAGAACAGGGAGAAGCTAATGAAAAACTGTTTTTT. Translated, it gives CASREQGEANEKLFF. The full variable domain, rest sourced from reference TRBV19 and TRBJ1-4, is DGGITQSPKYLFRKEGQNVTLSCEQNLNHDAMYWYRQDPGQGLRLIYYSQIVNDFQKGDIAEGYSVSREKKESFPLTVTSAQKNPTAFYLCASREQGEANEKLFFGSGTQLSVL.

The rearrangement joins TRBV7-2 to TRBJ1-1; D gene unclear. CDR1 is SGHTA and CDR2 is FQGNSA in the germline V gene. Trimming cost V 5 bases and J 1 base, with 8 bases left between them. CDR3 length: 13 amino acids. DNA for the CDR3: TGTGCCAGCAGCAGTACAAGGAACACTGAAGCTTTCTTT. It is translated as CASSSTRNTEAFF. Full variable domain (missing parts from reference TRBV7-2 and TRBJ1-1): GAGVSQSPSNKVTEKGKDVELRCDPISGHTALYWYRQSLGQGLEFLIYFQGNSAPDKSGLPSDRFSAERTGGSVSTLTIQRTQQEDSAVYLCASSSTRNTEAFFGQGTRLTVV.

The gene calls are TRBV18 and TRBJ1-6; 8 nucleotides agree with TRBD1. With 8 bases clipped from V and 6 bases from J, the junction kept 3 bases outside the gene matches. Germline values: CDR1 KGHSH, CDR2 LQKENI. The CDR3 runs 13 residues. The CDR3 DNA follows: TGTGCCAGCCGACAGGGGACTAATTCACCCCTCCACTTT. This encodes CASRQGTNSPLHF.

This chain's CDR3 is CASSSPAAGNQPQHF. CDR3 nucleotides: TGTGCCAGCAGCTCCCCCGCGGCAGGCAATCAGCCCCAGCATTTT. The chain is built from TRBV28 and TRBJ1-5; no definite D call. The ends were cut back, 6 bases at V and 2 bases at J, with 14 bases in the middle. This CDR3 spans 15 amino acids. The germline V gene has CDR1 MDHEN and CDR2 SYDVKM.

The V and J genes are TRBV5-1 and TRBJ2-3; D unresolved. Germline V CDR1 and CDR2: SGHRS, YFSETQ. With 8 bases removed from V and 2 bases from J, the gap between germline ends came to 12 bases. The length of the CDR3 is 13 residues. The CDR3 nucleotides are TGCGCCAGTAGCATGGGATCCACAGATACGCAGTATTTT. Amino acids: CASSMGSTDTQYF.

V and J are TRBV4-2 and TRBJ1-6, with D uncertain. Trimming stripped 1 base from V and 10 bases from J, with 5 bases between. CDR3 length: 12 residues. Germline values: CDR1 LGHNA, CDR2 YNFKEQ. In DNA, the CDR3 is TGTGCCAGCAGCCAAGGACCCTCACCCCTCCACTTT. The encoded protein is CASSQGPSPLHF.

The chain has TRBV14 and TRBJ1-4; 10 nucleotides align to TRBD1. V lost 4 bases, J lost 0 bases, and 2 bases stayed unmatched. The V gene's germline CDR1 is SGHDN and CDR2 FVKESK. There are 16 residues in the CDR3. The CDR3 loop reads CASSPGQGSTNEKLFF. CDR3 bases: TGTGCCAGCAGCCCGGGACAGGGGTCAACTAATGAAAAACTGTTTTTT.

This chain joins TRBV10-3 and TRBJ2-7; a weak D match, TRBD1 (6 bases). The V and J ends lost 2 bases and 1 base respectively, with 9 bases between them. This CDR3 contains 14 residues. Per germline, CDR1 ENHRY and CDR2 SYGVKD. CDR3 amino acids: CAISEGTRSYEQYF. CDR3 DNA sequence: TGTGCCATCAGTGAGGGGACACGGTCCTACGAGCAGTACTTC.

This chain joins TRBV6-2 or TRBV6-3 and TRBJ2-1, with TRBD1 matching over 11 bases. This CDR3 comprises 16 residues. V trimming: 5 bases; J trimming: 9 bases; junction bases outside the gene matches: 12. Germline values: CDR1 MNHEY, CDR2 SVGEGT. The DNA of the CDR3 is TGTGCCAGCAGTACCCCGGACAGGGGGCCTAGGGGTGAGCAGTTCTTC. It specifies CASSTPDRGPRGEQFF.

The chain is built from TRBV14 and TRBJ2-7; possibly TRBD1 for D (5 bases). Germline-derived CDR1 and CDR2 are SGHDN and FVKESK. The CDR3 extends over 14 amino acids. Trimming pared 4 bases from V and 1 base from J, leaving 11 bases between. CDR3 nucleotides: TGTGCCAGCAGCCCCCAGGGATTATCCTACGAGCAGTACTTC. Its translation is CASSPQGLSYEQYF.

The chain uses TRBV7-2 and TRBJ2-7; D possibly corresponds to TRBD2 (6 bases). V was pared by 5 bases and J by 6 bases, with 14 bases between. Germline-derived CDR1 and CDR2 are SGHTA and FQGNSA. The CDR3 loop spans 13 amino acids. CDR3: CASSEFMGGEQYF. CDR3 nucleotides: TGTGCCAGCAGCGAATTCATGGGGGGCGAGCAGTACTTC.

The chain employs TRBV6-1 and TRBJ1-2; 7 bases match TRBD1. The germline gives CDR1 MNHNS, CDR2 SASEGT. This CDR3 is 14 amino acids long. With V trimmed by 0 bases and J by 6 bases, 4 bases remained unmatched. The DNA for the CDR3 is TGTGCCAGCAGTGAAGCGCGACAGGGAGATGGCTACACCTTC. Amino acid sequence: CASSEARQGDGYTF.

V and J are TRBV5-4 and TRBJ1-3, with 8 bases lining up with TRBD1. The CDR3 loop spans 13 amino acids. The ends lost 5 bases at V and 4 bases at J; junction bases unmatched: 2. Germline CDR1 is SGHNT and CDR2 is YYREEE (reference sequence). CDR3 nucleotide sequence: TGTGCCAGCAGGACAGGGGAAGGAAACACCATATATTTT. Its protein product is CASRTGEGNTIYF.